One sample yielded the 28 T cell receptor beta chains listed below, sequenced in a study of preoperative IRX-2 immunotherapy in early breast cancer. Sample treatment: preoperative locoregional IRX-2 cytokine immunotherapy. The protocol was immunoSEQ multiplex PCR, while the TCRdb copy is restricted to in-frame clones and leaves out a portion. This sample has tens of thousands of clones; about four fifths occur once, and the top ten carry approximately 1.5%. The sample was lymph node tissue, taken after IRX-2 immunotherapy. The origin of the receptors is a human donor with breast cancer.

V and J are TRBV7-6 and TRBJ1-1; a weak D match, TRBD1 (5 bases). Trimming took 2 bases from V and 4 from J, leaving 17 bases between them. The CDR3 has 16 residues. Per the germline V gene, CDR1 is SGHVS and CDR2 is FNYEAQ. Here the CDR3 DNA reads TGTGCCAGCAGCTTATTTGGGGGGGTGGTGAGCACTGAAGCTTTCTTT. It is translated as CASSLFGGVVSTEAFF.

V is TRBV5-1 and J is TRBJ1-5, with unresolved D. This CDR3 contains 14 residues. CDR1 is SGHRS and CDR2 is YFSETQ in the germline V gene. V gave up 1 base and J gave up 1 base, with 6 bases separating them. The CDR3 reads CASSLSGSNQPQHF. CDR3 in DNA: TGCGCCAGCAGCTTGTCGGGAAGCAATCAGCCCCAGCATTTT.

The sample holds a few counts of this clone. The rearrangement links TRBV15 to TRBJ2-7, with TRBD1 matching over 8 bases. V shed 5 bases, J shed 5 bases, and the junction held 14 bases outside the gene matches. Germline assignment: CDR1 LNHNV and CDR2 YYDKDF (reference sequence). The CDR3 sequence is 16 residues long. The CDR3 protein is CATSPFRGQGSHEQYF. The CDR3 DNA sequence: TGTGCCACCAGCCCCTTCAGAGGACAGGGATCCCACGAGCAGTACTTC.

Turning to this clone: A read error may produce the germline difference seen at one junction end. The chain is built from TRBV19 and TRBJ1-5, with TRBD1 matching 8 bases. Germline V lookup: CDR1 LNHDA, CDR2 SQIVND (reference sequence). The CDR3 spans 15 residues. The CDR3 bases are TGTGCCAGTAGGATAGGGACAGGCGGAGGAGCGCCCCAGCATTTT. Protein sequence: CASRIGTGGGAPQHF.

This clone showed up just once. The rearrangement joins TRBV19 to TRBJ1-1; D is uncertain. Trimming pared 2 bases from V and 6 bases from J, leaving 13 bases between. The CDR3 spans 14 residues. Germline CDR1 and CDR2: LNHDA and SQIVND (reference sequence). CDR3 in amino acids: CASSIRASTPEAFF. The CDR3 DNA sequence: TGTGCCAGTAGTATAAGGGCTTCGACCCCTGAAGCTTTCTTT.

This sequence joins TRBV23-1 and TRBJ2-4; D ambiguous. TRBV23-1 is an ORF for which the function is uncertain. The V end was cut by 6 bases, the J end by 1 base, with 13 bases between. The CDR3 is 15 residues long. CDR3 nucleotide sequence: TGCGCCAGCAGCCAAGACGGATCGGCCAAAAACATTCAGTACTTC. Its protein product is CASSQDGSAKNIQYF.

The chain links TRBV7-1 to TRBJ1-2, with D hard to call. TRBV7-1 is filed as an ORF, its function uncertain. The V gene lost 4 bases and the J gene lost 8 bases, with 14 bases spanning the gap. The CDR3 runs to 13 residues. CDR3 nucleotides: TGTGCCAGCAGCTTAGAGGTCTCCACAGGCTACACCTTC. Amino acids: CASSLEVSTGYTF.

This chain joins TRBV10-1 and TRBJ2-2; tentative D call: TRBD2 (5 bases). Per germline, CDR1 WNHNN and CDR2 SYGVQD (reference sequence). Trimming removed 2 bases from V and 4 bases from J, with 20 bases in between. The CDR3 spans 18 residues. The CDR3 region has the DNA TGCGCCAGCAGTGAGCCCGGGAATCTGGGCTCAGTCACCGGGGAGCTGTTTTTT. Its protein product is CASSEPGNLGSVTGELFF.

This chain joins TRBV7-1 and TRBJ2-5; D remains unclear. TRBV7-1 is sorted into the ORF group, with uncertain function. V dropped 5 bases and J dropped 1 base, with 8 bases sitting between them. The CDR3 runs 13 residues. This CDR3 is CASSLIPQETQYF. CDR3 DNA sequence: TGTGCCAGCAGCCTCATTCCCCAAGAGACCCAGTACTTC.

The chain links TRBV28 to TRBJ1-2; D is unclear. V was pared by 6 bases and J by 4 bases, with 15 bases between. CDR1 and CDR2 (germline): MDHEN, SYDVKM. This CDR3 spans 14 amino acids. The CDR3 bases are TGTGCCAGCAGCTCCTCCTTAGGGATCTATGGCTACACCTTC. Encoded protein: CASSSSLGIYGYTF.

The chain carries TRBV10-2 and TRBJ2-2; D gene unclear. Per germline, CDR1 WSHSY and CDR2 SAAADI. This CDR3 contains 15 residues. The ends were cut back, 3 bases at V and 0 bases at J, with 8 bases in the middle. DNA of the CDR3: TGCGCCAGCAGTGAATTAATAACGAACACCGGGGAGCTGTTTTTT. Protein product: CASSELITNTGELFF.

The chain recombines TRBV6-7 with TRBJ1-4, with 9 bases aligning to TRBD1. TRBV6-7 is flagged as an ORF with uncertain function. This CDR3 region has 13 residues. Trimming removed 2 bases from V and 11 bases from J; junction bases left unmatched: 3. The CDR3 sequence is CASSYGTGLKLFF. CDR3 nucleotides: TGTGCCAGCAGTTACGGGACAGGGCTGAAACTGTTTTTT.

The table lists this clone with a few counts. The chain has TRBV14 and TRBJ2-1; D is perhaps TRBD2 (5 bases). Germline CDR1 and CDR2: SGHDN and FVKESK. The V and J ends lost 4 bases and 4 bases respectively, with 17 bases between them. CDR3 length: 16 residues. The CDR3 DNA is TGTGCCAGCAGCCCCCCAGGAGGCTACCATTACAATGAGCAGTTCTTC. It translates to CASSPPGGYHYNEQFF.

The rearrangement uses TRBV11-3 and TRBJ2-2; 7 nucleotides agree with TRBD2. Trimming cost V 5 bases and J 6 bases; bases outside gene matches: 12. The CDR3 loop spans 16 amino acids. CDR1 and CDR2 (germline): SGHNT, YENEEA. The CDR3: CASSRGLEGIAGELFF. In nucleotides, the CDR3 is TGTGCCAGCAGCCGAGGACTAGAGGGTATAGCCGGGGAGCTGTTTTTT.

The chain uses TRBV30 and TRBJ1-5; D gene uncertain. V was trimmed by 2 bases and J by 3 bases, leaving 5 bases between them. The CDR3 is 12 amino acids. Germline V CDR1 and CDR2: GTSNPN, SVGIG (reference sequence). The CDR3 nucleotides read TGTGCCTGGAGTAACGTCAATCAGCCCCAGCATTTT. Protein product: CAWSNVNQPQHF.

This chain joins TRBV10-3 and TRBJ2-7, with 8 positions matching TRBD1. The CDR3 sequence is 15 residues long. Per germline, CDR1 ENHRY and CDR2 SYGVKD. V was pared by 2 bases and J by 2 bases, with 5 bases of the junction left unmatched. DNA of the CDR3: TGTGCCATCAGTGAGGTGCAGGGGGCCACCTACGAGCAGTACTTC. Protein sequence: CAISEVQGATYEQYF.

This clone has just a few counts. The rearrangement joins TRBV6-8 to TRBJ2-2; 14 bases align to TRBD2. The CDR3 sequence is 15 residues long. Germline CDR1 is MNHGY and CDR2 is SAAAGT. V gave up 6 bases and J gave up 9 bases; unmatched junction bases: 6. DNA of the CDR3: TGTGCCAGCAGCCCCGGGACTAGCGGGGGCCGGGAGCTGTTTTTT. Residues: CASSPGTSGGRELFF.

This clone occurred a few times. This chain joins TRBV11-3 and TRBJ1-6; D not resolved. The CDR3 is made up of 15 amino acids. V was pared by 2 bases and J by 2 bases, with 7 bases between. The V gene's germline CDR1 is SGHNT and CDR2 YENEEA. This CDR3 reads CASSLPDPYNSPLHF. The CDR3 DNA is TGTGCCAGCAGCTTACCAGACCCCTATAATTCACCCCTCCACTTT.

This sequence joins TRBV10-1 and TRBJ1-1, with a tentative D call TRBD1 (5 bases). CDR3 length: 14 amino acids. Germline loops: CDR1 WNHNN, CDR2 SYGVQD (reference sequence). Trimming took 2 bases from V and 1 from J, leaving 8 bases between them. The CDR3 DNA follows: TGCGCCAGCAGTGAGGAAACAGGGAACACTGAAGCTTTCTTT. Encoded protein: CASSEETGNTEAFF.

As DNA, the CDR3 is TGCGCCAGCAGCTTGGTCCCTGGGGACAACAATCAGCCCCAGCATTTT. It codes for CASSLVPGDNNQPQHF. The chain combines TRBV5-1 with TRBJ1-5; possible D gene TRBD1, 6 bases. The germline CDR1 and CDR2 sequences are SGHRS and YFSETQ. V was shortened by 0 bases and J by 3 bases, with 13 bases between the two germline ends. The CDR3 extends over 16 amino acids.

Here the CDR3 reads CASSYLTGGEGYTF. The CDR3 DNA reads as TGTGCCAGCAGTTACCTGACAGGGGGCGAAGGCTACACCTTC. The chain employs TRBV6-8 and TRBJ1-2; 10 bases are a match to TRBD1. Per germline, CDR1 MNHGY and CDR2 SAAAGT. V dropped 2 bases and J dropped 8; count of bases not matched to a gene: 5. The CDR3 has 14 residues.

This rearrangement joins TRBV7-5 to TRBJ1-5; TRBD1, the table's D call, was not compared with the DNA. TRBV7-5 is shown as a pseudogene. The CDR3 consists of 17 residues. The CDR3 region is CASSLVGQAYSNQPQHF. The CDR3 DNA reads as TGTGCCAGCAGCTTAGTTGGACAGGCCTATAGCAATCAGCCCCAGCATTTT.

V is TRBV29-1 and J is TRBJ1-4; 7 positions match TRBD1. The V segment lost 8 bases and the J segment 8 bases; nucleotides outside the gene matches: 11. This CDR3 spans 13 amino acids. Germline CDR1 is SQVTM and CDR2 is ANQGSEA. This chain's CDR3 is CSTYDRAGEKLFF. CDR3 in DNA: TGCAGCACCTACGACAGGGCTGGAGAAAAACTGTTTTTT.

The chain joins TRBV19 to TRBJ1-3, with D unclear. The CDR3 is made up of 13 amino acids. Trimming removed 8 bases at V and 0 bases at J, with 8 bases between. Germline V gene sequence: CDR1 LNHDA, CDR2 SQIVND (reference sequence). The CDR3 protein is CASLDGSGNTIYF. CDR3 in DNA: TGTGCCAGTCTGGACGGCTCTGGAAACACCATATATTTT.

This chain links TRBV5-1 with TRBJ1-3; 7 nucleotides agree with TRBD1. V lost 4 bases to trimming and J lost 4 bases; unmatched junction nucleotides: 5. Germline V lookup: CDR1 SGHRS, CDR2 YFSETQ. The CDR3 extends over 14 amino acids. In DNA, the CDR3 is TGCGCCAGCAGCCCGAGACAGGGAGGAAACACCATATATTTT. Its translation: CASSPRQGGNTIYF.

This clone appeared once. This rearrangement joins TRBV7-8 to TRBJ2-1; TRBD1 aligns across 9 bases. With 8 bases clipped from V and 0 bases from J, the junction kept 2 bases outside the gene matches. CDR3 length equals 14 residues. Germline CDR1 SGHVS, CDR2 FQNEAQ. CDR3 in amino acids: CASGTGPSYNEQFF. The CDR3, as DNA: TGTGCCAGCGGGACAGGGCCCTCCTACAATGAGCAGTTCTTC.

The chain links TRBV19 to TRBJ2-3; D gene ambiguous. This CDR3 is 15 amino acids long. The V gene lost 7 bases and the J gene lost 0 bases, with 14 bases spanning the gap. Germline V lookup: CDR1 LNHDA, CDR2 SQIVND (reference sequence). This chain's CDR3 is CASMSTEYSTDTQYF. CDR3 sequence (DNA): TGTGCCAGTATGAGCACGGAGTATAGCACAGATACGCAGTATTTT.

The DNA for the CDR3 is TGTGCCAGCAGCTTAGTTCCAGGGACCTATGGCTACACCTTC. It is translated as CASSLVPGTYGYTF. V gene TRBV7-1 combines with J gene TRBJ1-2; maybe TRBD1 (5 bases). TRBV7-1 is identified as an open reading frame with a role that is uncertain. CDR3 length: 14 residues. Trimming cost V 4 bases and J 4 bases, with 13 bases left between them.